Below, 19 T cell receptor beta chains from the same sample are listed, as sequenced in a study of cytomegalovirus exposure and HLA in healthy donors. Clones were read by immunoSEQ multiplex PCR, and TCRdb kept only the in-frame ones, dropping some. This sample has around 300,000 clones, with just over 85% found just once. The source material was PBMCs. These receptors were taken from a woman aged 18-29 years in good health and CMV-seronegative.

The gene calls are TRBV9 and TRBJ2-3; TRBD2 agrees at 7 bases. The length of the CDR3 is 16 residues. CDR1 is SGDLS, CDR2 YYNGEE, per germline. V shed 2 bases, J shed 2 bases, and the junction held 8 bases outside the gene matches. CDR3 sequence: CASSVPGGFDTDTQYF. CDR3 sequence (DNA): TGTGCCAGCAGCGTCCCCGGGGGGTTTGACACAGATACGCAGTATTTT. Full variable domain (remainder filled in from reference TRBV9 and TRBJ2-3): DSGVTQTPKHLITATGQRVTLRCSPRSGDLSVYWYQQSLDQGLQFLIQYYNGEERAKGNILERFSAQQFPDLHSELNLSSLELGDSALYFCASSVPGGFDTDTQYFGPGTRLTVL.

The rearrangement uses TRBV11-2 and TRBJ2-5, with D tentatively TRBD2 (6 bases). Germline loops: CDR1 SGHAT, CDR2 FQNNGV. The CDR3 contains 14 residues. The V and J ends lost 1 base and 1 base respectively, with 7 bases between them. CDR3 bases: TGTGCCAGCAGCTTAGGAGCGGGCCAAGAGACCCAGTACTTC. This sequence encodes CASSLGAGQETQYF.

This clone was counted a few times. The gene calls are TRBV19 and TRBJ1-6; possible D gene TRBD1, 5 bases. Trimming pared 6 bases from V and 12 bases from J, leaving 12 bases between. The CDR3 sequence is 12 residues long. Germline assignment: CDR1 LNHDA and CDR2 SQIVND (reference sequence). CDR3 coding DNA: TGTGCCAGTAGGGGAACGGGACTACCCCTCCACTTT. It codes for CASRGTGLPLHF.

For this clone: The same CDR3 can be traced to other DNA sequences in this sample. The chain combines TRBV6-5 with TRBJ1-5, with TRBD1 matching over 10 bases. CDR1 and CDR2 from the germline V gene are MNHEY and SVGAGI. V lost 6 bases and J lost 6; bases outside the gene matches: 2. This CDR3 has 13 residues. The CDR3 here is CASRGQGSQPQHF. In DNA form, the CDR3 reads TGTGCCAGCAGGGGACAGGGGTCTCAGCCCCAGCATTTT.

The chain links TRBV5-6 to TRBJ2-1; tentatively, D is TRBD1 (8 bases). Trimming cost V 4 bases and J 9 bases, with 23 bases left between them. Per the germline V gene, CDR1 is SGHDT and CDR2 is YYEEEE. This CDR3 is built from 16 residues. The CDR3 nucleotides read TGTGCCAGCAGCCCCTATACAGGGGGGGCAATTGTTGAGCAGTTCTTC. It encodes CASSPYTGGAIVEQFF.

The CDR3 DNA reads TGCAGCGTTGAAGATTGGGGCAGGGGACAAGAGACCCAGTACTTC. As protein: CSVEDWGRGQETQYF. The V call is TRBV29-1, the J call TRBJ2-5, with D tentatively TRBD1 (6 bases). The V gene lost 0 bases and the J gene lost 2 bases, with 13 bases spanning the gap. CDR1 is SQVTM and CDR2 is ANQGSEA in the germline V gene. The CDR3 runs to 15 residues. Together with reference TRBV29-1 and TRBJ2-5, the CDR3 gives the full variable domain: SAVISQKPSRDICQRGTSLTIQCQVDSQVTMMFWYRQQPGQSLTLIATANQGSEATYESGFVIDKFPISRPNLTFSTLTVSNMSPEDSSIYLCSVEDWGRGQETQYFGPGTRLLVL.

This chain links TRBV11-2 with TRBJ1-2; 9 positions match TRBD1. The V and J ends lost 0 bases and 6 bases, in that order; junction bases with no gene match: 2. The V gene's germline CDR1 is SGHAT and CDR2 FQNNGV. The CDR3 is 14 residues long. This chain's CDR3 is CASSLEQGANGYTF. The DNA of the CDR3 is TGTGCCAGCAGCTTAGAACAGGGGGCTAATGGCTACACCTTC.

The chain links TRBV9 to TRBJ1-2, with a tentative D call TRBD1 (5 bases). The CDR3 covers 13 residues. The ends were cut back, 0 bases at V and 7 bases at J, with 10 bases in the middle. The germline V gene has CDR1 SGDLS and CDR2 YYNGEE. The CDR3 reads CASSVDFGGGYTF. Here the CDR3 DNA reads TGTGCCAGCAGCGTAGATTTCGGGGGTGGCTACACCTTC.

The chain links TRBV5-1 to TRBJ1-5, with a weak D call TRBD1 (6 bases). The germline CDR1 and CDR2 sequences are SGHRS and YFSETQ. The V end was cut by 4 bases, the J end by 5 bases, with 10 bases between. The CDR3 totals 13 residues. The CDR3 sequence is CASSEDSYQPQHF. As DNA, the CDR3 is TGCGCCAGCAGCGAGGACAGTTATCAGCCCCAGCATTTT.

The rearrangement links TRBV6-1 to TRBJ1-1; 7 nucleotides agree with TRBD1. Losses at the gene ends were 4 bases for V and 6 bases for J; bases not matched to a gene: 11. The CDR3 runs to 15 residues. CDR1 MNHNS and CDR2 SASEGT come from the germline V gene. CDR3 bases: TGTGCCAGCAGTGGATCTACAGGGGAACTTTCTGAAGCTTTCTTT. Translating it yields CASSGSTGELSEAFF.

The chain has TRBV4-3 and TRBJ2-7; tentatively, D is TRBD1 (5 bases). CDR1 is LGHNA and CDR2 is YSLEER in the germline V gene. The CDR3 is 15 residues long. Trimming took 0 bases from V and 2 from J, leaving 11 bases between them. The DNA of the CDR3 is TGCGCCAGCAGCCAAGATCCAGGGCTCCCCTACGAGCAGTACTTC. It translates to CASSQDPGLPYEQYF.

The genes are TRBV18 and TRBJ1-4, with 7 bases matching TRBD1. Looked up from germline, CDR1 is KGHSH and CDR2 is LQKENI. J gave up 0 bases and V 3 bases, and 13 bases lay outside the gene matches. CDR3 length: 19 amino acids. In nucleotides, the CDR3 is TGTGCCAGCTCACCTACACAGGGGTCCTCACTCGCAACTAATGAAAAACTGTTTTTT. It specifies CASSPTQGSSLATNEKLFF.

This clone came up once. The rearrangement joins TRBV7-6 to TRBJ2-7; 11 nucleotides agree with TRBD2. The germline V gene encodes CDR1 SGHVS and CDR2 FNYEAQ. The V gene end was trimmed by 7 bases and the J gene end by 2 bases; junction bases not matched to a gene: 13. The CDR3 consists of 17 residues. CDR3 region: CASIAKSETSGAYEQYF. The DNA for the CDR3 is TGTGCCAGCATCGCTAAATCAGAGACTAGCGGGGCCTACGAGCAGTACTTC.

V is TRBV5-1 and J is TRBJ1-3, with 7 bases lining up with TRBD1. In germline, CDR1 is SGHRS, CDR2 YFSETQ. The CDR3 is 14 residues long. The J segment lost 6 bases and the V segment lost 0 bases, leaving 3 bases of the junction unmatched. CDR3 amino acids: CASSLGTGSNTIYF. The CDR3 bases are TGCGCCAGCAGCTTGGGGACAGGATCAAACACCATATATTTT.

The V call is TRBV7-2, the J call TRBJ1-2; D is perhaps TRBD1 (6 bases). V was pared by 2 bases and J by 4 bases, with 8 bases between. CDR3 size: 13 residues. Germline values: CDR1 SGHTA, CDR2 FQGNSA. The CDR3 sequence: CASSLKTGYGYTF. CDR3 bases: TGTGCCAGCAGCTTAAAGACAGGCTATGGCTACACCTTC.

The chain has TRBV5-6 and TRBJ2-1, with D possibly being TRBD1 (5 bases). Germline loops: CDR1 SGHDT, CDR2 YYEEEE. The V and J ends lost 7 bases and 0 bases respectively, with 8 bases between them. The CDR3 runs to 13 residues. This CDR3 is CASGQSSYNEQFF. In DNA, the CDR3 is TGTGCCAGCGGACAAAGCTCCTACAATGAGCAGTTCTTC.

The chain uses TRBV29-1 and TRBJ1-5, with 9 bases aligning to TRBD1. CDR1 and CDR2 from the germline V gene are SQVTM and ANQGSEA. The CDR3 runs 12 residues. V lost 8 bases, J lost 5 bases, and 4 bases stayed unmatched. The CDR3 bases are TGCAGCTACCGACAGGGGGATCAGCCCCAGCATTTT. Translating it yields CSYRQGDQPQHF.

The chain couples TRBV5-5 to TRBJ2-7; perhaps TRBD2 as D (6 bases). The CDR3 length is 15 residues. Germline V CDR1 and CDR2: SGHKS, YYEKEE (reference sequence). The V end lost 2 bases, the J end lost 5 bases, and 17 bases lay between the germline ends. The CDR3 DNA is TGTGCCAGCAGCTTAGTAGGACTACGGTTAAACGAGCAGTACTTC. Protein product: CASSLVGLRLNEQYF.

This sequence joins TRBV7-2 and TRBJ1-5; TRBD1 aligns across 7 bases. Per germline, CDR1 SGHTA and CDR2 FQGNSA. This CDR3 has 15 amino acids. J gave up 3 bases and V 5 bases, and 7 bases lay outside the gene matches. CDR3: CASSPRQGNNQPQHF. As DNA, the CDR3 is TGTGCCAGCAGCCCAAGACAGGGAAACAATCAGCCCCAGCATTTT.